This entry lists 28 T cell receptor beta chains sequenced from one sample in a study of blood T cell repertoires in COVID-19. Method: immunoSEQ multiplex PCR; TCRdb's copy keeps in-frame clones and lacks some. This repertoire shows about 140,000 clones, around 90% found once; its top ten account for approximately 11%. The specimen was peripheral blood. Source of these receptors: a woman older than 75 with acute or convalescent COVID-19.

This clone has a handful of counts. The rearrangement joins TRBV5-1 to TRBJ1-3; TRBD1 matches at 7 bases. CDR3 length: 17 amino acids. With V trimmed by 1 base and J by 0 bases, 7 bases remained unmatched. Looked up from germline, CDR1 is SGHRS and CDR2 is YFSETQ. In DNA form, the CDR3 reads TGCGCCAGCAGCTTGCCTCGGGACAGCTTCTCTGGAAACACCATATATTTT. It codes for CASSLPRDSFSGNTIYF.

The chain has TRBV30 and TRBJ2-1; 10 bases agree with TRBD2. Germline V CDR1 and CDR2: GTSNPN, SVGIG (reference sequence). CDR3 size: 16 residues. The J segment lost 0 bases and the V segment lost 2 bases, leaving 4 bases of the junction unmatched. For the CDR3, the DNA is TGTGCCTGGAGTTTAGCGGGGGGCCTCTCCTACAATGAGCAGTTCTTC. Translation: CAWSLAGGLSYNEQFF.

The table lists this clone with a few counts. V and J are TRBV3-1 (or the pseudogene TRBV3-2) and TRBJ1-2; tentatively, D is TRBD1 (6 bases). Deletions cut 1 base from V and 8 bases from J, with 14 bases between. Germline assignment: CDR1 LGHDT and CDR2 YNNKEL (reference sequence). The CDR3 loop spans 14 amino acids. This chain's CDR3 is CASSQVLGARGYTF. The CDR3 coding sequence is TGTGCCAGCAGCCAAGTCCTGGGGGCAAGAGGCTACACCTTC.

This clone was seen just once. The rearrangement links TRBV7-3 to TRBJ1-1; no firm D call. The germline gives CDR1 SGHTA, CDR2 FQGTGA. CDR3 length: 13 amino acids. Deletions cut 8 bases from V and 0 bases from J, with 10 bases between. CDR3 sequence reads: CASRREMNTEAFF. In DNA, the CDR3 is TGTGCCAGCCGGCGGGAGATGAACACTGAAGCTTTCTTT.

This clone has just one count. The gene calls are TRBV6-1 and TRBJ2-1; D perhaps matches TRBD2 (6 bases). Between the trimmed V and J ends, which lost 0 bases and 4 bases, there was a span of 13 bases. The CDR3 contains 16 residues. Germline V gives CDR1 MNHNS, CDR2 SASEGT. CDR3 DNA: TGTGCCAGCAGTGAAGCTTGGGGAGGAGGGTACAATGAGCAGTTCTTC. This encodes CASSEAWGGGYNEQFF.

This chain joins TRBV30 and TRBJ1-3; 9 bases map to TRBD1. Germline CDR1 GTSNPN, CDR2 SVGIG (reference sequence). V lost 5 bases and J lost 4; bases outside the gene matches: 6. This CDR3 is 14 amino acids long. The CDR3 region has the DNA TGTGCCTGGGGCGGGACAGGGCTAGGAAACACCATATATTTT. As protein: CAWGGTGLGNTIYF.

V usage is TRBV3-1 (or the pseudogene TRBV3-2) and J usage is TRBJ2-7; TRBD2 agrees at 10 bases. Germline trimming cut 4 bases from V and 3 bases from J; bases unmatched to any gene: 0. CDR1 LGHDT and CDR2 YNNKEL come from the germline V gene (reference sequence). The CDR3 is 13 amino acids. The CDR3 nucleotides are TGTGCCAGCAGCCTAGCGGGGGGCTACGAGCAGTACTTC. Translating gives CASSLAGGYEQYF.

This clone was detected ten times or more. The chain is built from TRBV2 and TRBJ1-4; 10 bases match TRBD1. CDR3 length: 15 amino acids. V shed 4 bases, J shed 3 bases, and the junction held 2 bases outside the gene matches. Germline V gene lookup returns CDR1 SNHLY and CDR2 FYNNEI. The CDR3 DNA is TGTGCCAGCAGTGGGGACAGGGGTTCTAATGAAAAACTGTTTTTT. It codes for CASSGDRGSNEKLFF.

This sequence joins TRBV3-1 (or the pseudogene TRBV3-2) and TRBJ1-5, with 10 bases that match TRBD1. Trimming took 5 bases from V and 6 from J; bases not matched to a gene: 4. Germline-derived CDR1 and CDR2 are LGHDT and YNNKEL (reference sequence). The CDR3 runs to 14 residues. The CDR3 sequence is CASSLGTGAQPQHF. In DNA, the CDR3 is TGTGCCAGCAGCTTAGGGACAGGGGCTCAGCCCCAGCATTTT.

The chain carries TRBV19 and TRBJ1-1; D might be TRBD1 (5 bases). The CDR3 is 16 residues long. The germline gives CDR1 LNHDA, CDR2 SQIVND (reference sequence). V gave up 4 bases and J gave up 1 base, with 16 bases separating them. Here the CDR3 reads CASSNVGKGPNTEAFF. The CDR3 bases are TGTGCCAGTAGTAATGTGGGGAAGGGGCCGAACACTGAAGCTTTCTTT. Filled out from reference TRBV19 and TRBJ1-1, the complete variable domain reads DGGITQSPKYLFRKEGQNVTLSCEQNLNHDAMYWYRQDPGQGLRLIYYSQIVNDFQKGDIAEGYSVSREKKESFPLTVTSAQKNPTAFYLCASSNVGKGPNTEAFFGQGTRLTVV.

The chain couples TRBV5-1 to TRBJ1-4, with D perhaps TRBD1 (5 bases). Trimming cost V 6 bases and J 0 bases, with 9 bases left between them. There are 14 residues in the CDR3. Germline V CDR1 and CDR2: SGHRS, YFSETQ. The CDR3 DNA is TGCGCCAGCAAAGCAGGGCCAACTAATGAAAAACTGTTTTTT. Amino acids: CASKAGPTNEKLFF.

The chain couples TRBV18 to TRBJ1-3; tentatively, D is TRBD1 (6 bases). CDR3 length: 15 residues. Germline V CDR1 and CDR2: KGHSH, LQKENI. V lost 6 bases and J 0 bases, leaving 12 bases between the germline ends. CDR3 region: CASSLRQASGNTIYF. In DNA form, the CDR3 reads TGTGCCAGCTCGCTTAGACAGGCCTCTGGAAACACCATATATTTT.

The CDR3: CASSLASSSYNEQFF. The CDR3 nucleotides read TGCGCCAGCAGCTTGGCCTCCAGCTCCTACAATGAGCAGTTCTTC. The chain uses TRBV5-1 and TRBJ2-1; D is ambiguous. Germline lookup yields CDR1 SGHRS and CDR2 YFSETQ. The CDR3 has 15 residues. V was pared by 0 bases and J by 0 bases, with 7 bases between.

Here the CDR3 reads CASSFGDRANYEQYF. The CDR3 DNA reads TGCGCCAGCAGCTTTGGGGACAGGGCGAACTACGAGCAGTACTTC. V gene TRBV5-1 combines with J gene TRBJ2-7; 9 bases line up with TRBD1. The trim removed 2 bases at V and 3 bases at J, leaving 6 bases unmatched. Germline V gene lookup returns CDR1 SGHRS and CDR2 YFSETQ. The CDR3 contains 15 residues.

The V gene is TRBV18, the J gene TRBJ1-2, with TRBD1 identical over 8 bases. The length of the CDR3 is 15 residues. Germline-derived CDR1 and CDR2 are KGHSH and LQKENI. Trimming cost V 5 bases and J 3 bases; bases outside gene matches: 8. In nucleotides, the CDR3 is TGTGCCAGCTCAGGAAACGGACAGGGTTACTATGGCTACACCTTC. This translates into CASSGNGQGYYGYTF.

The CDR3 DNA follows: TGTGCCAGTAGTACGATAGCCAGGGTCTATGGCTACACCTTC. Encoded protein: CASSTIARVYGYTF. The gene calls are TRBV19 and TRBJ1-2, with a tentative D call TRBD1 (5 bases). V shed 4 bases and J shed 4 bases, with 13 bases lying between them. The germline CDR1 and CDR2 sequences are LNHDA and SQIVND (reference sequence). The CDR3 consists of 14 residues.

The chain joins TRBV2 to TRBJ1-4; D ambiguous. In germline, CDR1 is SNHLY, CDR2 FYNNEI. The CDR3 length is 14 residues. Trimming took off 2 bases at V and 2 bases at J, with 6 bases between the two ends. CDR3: CASSESGTNEKLFF. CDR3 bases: TGTGCCAGCAGTGAATCCGGGACTAATGAAAAACTGTTTTTT. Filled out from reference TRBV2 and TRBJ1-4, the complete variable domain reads EPEVTQTPSHQVTQMGQEVILRCVPISNHLYFYWYRQILGQKVEFLVSFYNNEISEKSEIFDDQFSVERPDGSNFTLKIRSTKLEDSAMYFCASSESGTNEKLFFGSGTQLSVL.

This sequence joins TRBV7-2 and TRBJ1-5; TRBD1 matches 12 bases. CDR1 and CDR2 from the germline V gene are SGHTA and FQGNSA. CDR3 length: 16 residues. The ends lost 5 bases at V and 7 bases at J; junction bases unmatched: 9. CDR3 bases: TGTGCCAGCAGCACGAAGCCCGGGACAGGGGGCCAGCCCCAGCATTTT. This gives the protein CASSTKPGTGGQPQHF.

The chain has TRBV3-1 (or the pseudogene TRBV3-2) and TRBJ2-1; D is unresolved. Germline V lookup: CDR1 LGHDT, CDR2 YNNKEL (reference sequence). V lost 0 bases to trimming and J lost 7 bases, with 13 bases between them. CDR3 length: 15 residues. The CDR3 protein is CASSQEGASGNEQFF. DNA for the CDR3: TGTGCCAGCAGCCAAGAAGGTGCTAGTGGGAATGAGCAGTTCTTC.

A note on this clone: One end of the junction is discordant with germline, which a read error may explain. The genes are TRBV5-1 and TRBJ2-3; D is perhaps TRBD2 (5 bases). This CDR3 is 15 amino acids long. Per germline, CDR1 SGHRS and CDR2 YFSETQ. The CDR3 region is CASNLGLTRGDTQYF. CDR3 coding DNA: TGCGCCAGCAACTTGGGCCTCACCCGAGGGGATACGCAGTATTTT.

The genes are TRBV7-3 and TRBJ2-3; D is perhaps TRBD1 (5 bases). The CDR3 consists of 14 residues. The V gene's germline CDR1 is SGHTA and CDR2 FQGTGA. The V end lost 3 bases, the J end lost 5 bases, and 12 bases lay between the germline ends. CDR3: CASSFQGSGDTQYF. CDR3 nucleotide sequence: TGTGCCAGCAGCTTCCAGGGCTCGGGAGATACGCAGTATTTT.

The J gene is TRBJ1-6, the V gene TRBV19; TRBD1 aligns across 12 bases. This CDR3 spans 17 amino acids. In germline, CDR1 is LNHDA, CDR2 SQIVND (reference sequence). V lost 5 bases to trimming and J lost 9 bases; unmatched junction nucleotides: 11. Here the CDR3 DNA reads TGTGCCAGTAGTCAGGGACAGGGGGCGATTGAACGTTCACCCCTCCACTTT. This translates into CASSQGQGAIERSPLHF. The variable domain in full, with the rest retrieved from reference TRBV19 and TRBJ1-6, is DGGITQSPKYLFRKEGQNVTLSCEQNLNHDAMYWYRQDPGQGLRLIYYSQIVNDFQKGDIAEGYSVSREKKESFPLTVTSAQKNPTAFYLCASSQGQGAIERSPLHFGNGTRLTVT.

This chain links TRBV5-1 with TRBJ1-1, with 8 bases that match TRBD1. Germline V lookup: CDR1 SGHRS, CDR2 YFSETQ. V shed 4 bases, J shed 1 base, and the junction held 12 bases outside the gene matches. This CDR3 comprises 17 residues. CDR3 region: CASSGVPGTGSNTEAFF. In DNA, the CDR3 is TGCGCCAGCAGCGGAGTTCCCGGGACAGGCTCGAACACTGAAGCTTTCTTT.

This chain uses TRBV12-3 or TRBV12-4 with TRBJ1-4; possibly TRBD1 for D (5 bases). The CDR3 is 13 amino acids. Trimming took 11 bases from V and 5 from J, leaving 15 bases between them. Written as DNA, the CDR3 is TGTGCCTCCTGGCGGGGGGACAATGAAAAACTGTTTTTT. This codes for CASWRGDNEKLFF.

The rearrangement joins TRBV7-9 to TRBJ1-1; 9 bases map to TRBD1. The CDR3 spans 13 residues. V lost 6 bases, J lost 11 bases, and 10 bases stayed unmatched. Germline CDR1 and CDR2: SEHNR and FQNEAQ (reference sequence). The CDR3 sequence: CASSPPGQGYAFF. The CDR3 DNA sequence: TGTGCCAGCAGTCCTCCGGGACAGGGTTACGCTTTCTTT.

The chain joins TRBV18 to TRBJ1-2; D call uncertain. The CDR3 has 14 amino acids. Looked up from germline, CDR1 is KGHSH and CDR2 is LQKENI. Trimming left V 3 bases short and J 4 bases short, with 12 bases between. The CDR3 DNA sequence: TGTGCCAGCTCACCCGCAGGTGAAAGCTATGGCTACACCTTC. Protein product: CASSPAGESYGYTF. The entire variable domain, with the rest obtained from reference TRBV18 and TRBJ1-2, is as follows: NAGVMQNPRHLVRRRGQEARLRCSPMKGHSHVYWYRQLPEEGLKFMVYLQKENIIDESGMPKERFSAEFPKEGPSILRIQQVVRGDSAAYFCASSPAGESYGYTFGSGTRLTVV.

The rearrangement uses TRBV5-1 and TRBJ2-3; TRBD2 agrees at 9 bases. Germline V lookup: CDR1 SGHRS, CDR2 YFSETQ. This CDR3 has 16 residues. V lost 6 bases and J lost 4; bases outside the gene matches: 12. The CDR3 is CASTIQTAGGSDTQYF. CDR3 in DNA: TGCGCCAGCACCATACAAACAGCGGGGGGCTCAGATACGCAGTATTTT.

DNA for the CDR3: TGTGCCAGCAGCTCAAACCGGGACAGGGAGACCCAGTACTTC. It is translated as CASSSNRDRETQYF. The chain recombines TRBV5-4 with TRBJ2-5; 8 bases are a match to TRBD1. J was trimmed by 5 bases and V by 3 bases; bases with no gene match: 6. CDR1 and CDR2 from the germline V gene are SGHNT and YYREEE (reference sequence). The CDR3 covers 14 residues.